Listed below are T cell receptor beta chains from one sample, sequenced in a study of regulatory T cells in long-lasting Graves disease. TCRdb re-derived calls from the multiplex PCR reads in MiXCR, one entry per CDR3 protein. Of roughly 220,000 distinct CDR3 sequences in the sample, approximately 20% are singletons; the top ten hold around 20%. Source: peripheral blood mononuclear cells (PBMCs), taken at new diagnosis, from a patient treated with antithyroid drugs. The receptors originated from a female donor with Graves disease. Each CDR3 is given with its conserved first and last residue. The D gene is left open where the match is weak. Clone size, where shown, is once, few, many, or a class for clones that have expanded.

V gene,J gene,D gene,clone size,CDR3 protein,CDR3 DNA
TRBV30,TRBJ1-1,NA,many,CAWSRDSEAFF,TGTGCCTGGAGTAGGGACTCTGAAGCTTTCTTT
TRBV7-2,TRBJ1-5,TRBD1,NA,CASSLLGPPGGNQPQHF,TGTGCCAGCAGCTTATTAGGGCCCCCAGGGGGGAATCAGCCCCAGCATTTT
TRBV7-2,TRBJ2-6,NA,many,CASSPGTPRPGANVLTF,TGTGCCAGCAGCCCCGGGACACCCCGGCCTGGGGCCAACGTCCTGACTTTC
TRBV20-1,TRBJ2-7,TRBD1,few,CSARGDRVEEQYF,TGCAGTGCTAGGGGGGACAGGGTGGAAGAGCAGTACTTC
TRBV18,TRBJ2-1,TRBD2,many,CASSPPGTSRNEQFF,TGTGCCAGCTCACCACCGGGGACTAGCCGCAATGAGCAGTTCTTC
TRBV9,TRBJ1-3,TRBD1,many,CASSTGGSSVGNTIYF,TGTGCCAGCAGCACAGGGGGTTCCTCGGTGGGAAACACCATATATTTT
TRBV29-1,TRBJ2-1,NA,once,CSVAGLGTLWGEQFF,TGCAGCGTTGCGGGCCTGGGTACGTTGTGGGGTGAGCAGTTCTTC
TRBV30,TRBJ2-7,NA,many,CAWSFRASPRTGQYF,TGTGCCTGGAGTTTCCGGGCGTCACCCCGAACCGGGCAGTACTTC
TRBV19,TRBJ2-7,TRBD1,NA,CASSGPTGFGEQYF,TGTGCCAGTAGTGGCCCGACAGGGTTTGGAGAGCAGTACTTC
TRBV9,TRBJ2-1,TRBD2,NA,CASSVAPSSGGNEQFF,TGTGCCAGCAGCGTAGCCCCCTCTAGCGGGGGCAATGAGCAGTTCTTC
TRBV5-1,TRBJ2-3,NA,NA,CASSFRTNTDTQYF,TGCGCCAGCAGCTTCCGGACAAACACAGATACGCAGTATTTT
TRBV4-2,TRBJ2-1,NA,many,CASSQEAGGWAENEQFF,TGTGCCAGCAGCCAAGAAGCAGGGGGGTGGGCGGAAAATGAGCAGTTCTTC
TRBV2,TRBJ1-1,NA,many,CASNGAGGTEAFF,TGTGCCAGCAACGGGGCGGGAGGCACTGAAGCTTTCTTT
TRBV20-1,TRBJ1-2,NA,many,CSARLGGRNGYTF,TGCAGTGCTAGATTAGGGGGGCGCAATGGCTACACCTTC
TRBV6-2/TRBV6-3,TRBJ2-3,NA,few,CASGASTRSTDTQYF,TGTGCCAGCGGGGCTAGCACAAGGAGCACAGATACGCAGTATTTT
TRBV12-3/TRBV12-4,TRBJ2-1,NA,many,CASTPGDNEQFF,TGTGCCAGCACTCCAGGGGACAATGAGCAGTTCTTC
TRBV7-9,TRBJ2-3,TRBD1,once,CASRYRGEDTQYF,TGTGCCAGCAGATACAGGGGGGAGGATACGCAGTATTTT
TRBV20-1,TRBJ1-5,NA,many,CSALYDEGYSNQPQHF,TGCAGTGCTCTCTACGACGAGGGGTATAGCAATCAGCCCCAGCATTTT
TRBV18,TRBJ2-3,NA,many,CASSPETDTQYF,TGTGCCAGCTCACCGGAGACAGATACGCAGTATTTT
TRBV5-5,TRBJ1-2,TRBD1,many,CASSLGSGGAGYGYTF,TGTGCCAGCAGCTTGGGGTCAGGGGGCGCCGGATATGGCTACACCTTC
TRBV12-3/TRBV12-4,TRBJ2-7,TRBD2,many,CASSFSASGYEQYF,TGTGCCAGCAGTTTTTCGGCTAGCGGATACGAGCAGTACTTC
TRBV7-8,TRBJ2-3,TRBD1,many,CASSRDPGQGAGTQYF,TGTGCCAGCAGCAGGGATCCGGGACAGGGGGCTGGTACGCAGTATTTT
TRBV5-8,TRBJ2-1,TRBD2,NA,CASSWTGTRFNNEQFF,TGTGCCAGCAGCTGGACCGGGACTAGATTCAACAATGAGCAGTTCTTC
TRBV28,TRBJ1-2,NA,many,CASSLGRFSAF,TGTGCCAGCAGTTTGGGTCGGTTCTCCGCCTTC
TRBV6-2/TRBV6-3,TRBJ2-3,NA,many,CASSYAADTQYF,TGTGCCAGCAGTTACGCTGCTGATACGCAGTATTTT
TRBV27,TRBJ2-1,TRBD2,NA,CASNLYSGSPYNEQFF,TGTGCCAGCAACCTATATAGCGGGAGCCCCTACAATGAGCAGTTCTTC
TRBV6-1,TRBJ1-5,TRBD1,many,CASTLGAGTGYSNQPQHF,TGTGCCAGCACCCTCGGGGCCGGGACAGGTTATAGCAATCAGCCCCAGCATTTT
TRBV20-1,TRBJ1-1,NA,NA,CSARDGGTPGDTEAFF,TGCAGTGCTAGAGATGGAGGGACCCCGGGGGACACTGAAGCTTTCTTT
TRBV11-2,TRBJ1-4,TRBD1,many,CASSLGGGWEKLFF,TGTGCCAGCAGCTTAGGAGGGGGCTGGGAAAAACTGTTTTTT
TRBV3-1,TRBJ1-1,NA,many,CASSPPNTEAFF,TGTGCCAGCAGCCCCCCAAACACTGAAGCTTTCTTT
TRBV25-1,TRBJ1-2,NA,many,CASSEFTLTEGNGYTF,TGTGCCAGCAGTGAATTTACCCTCACTGAGGGTAATGGCTACACCTTC
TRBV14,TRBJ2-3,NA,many,CASSQKRSSTDTQYF,TGTGCCAGCAGCCAAAAGCGGTCTAGCACAGATACGCAGTATTTT
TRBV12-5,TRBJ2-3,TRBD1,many,CASGTGDPYTDTQYF,TGTGCTAGTGGCACAGGGGACCCTTACACAGATACGCAGTATTTT
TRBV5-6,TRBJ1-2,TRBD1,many,CASSLGQGVYGYTF,TGTGCCAGCAGCTTAGGACAGGGGGTGTATGGCTACACCTTC
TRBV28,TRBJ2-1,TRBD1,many,CASAPGTVSYNEQFF,TGTGCCTCGGCACCGGGGACAGTCTCCTACAATGAGCAGTTCTTC
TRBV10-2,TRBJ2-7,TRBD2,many,CASKNSGTTVLGEQYF,TGCGCCAGCAAAAACTCCGGGACTACAGTCTTGGGAGAGCAGTACTTC
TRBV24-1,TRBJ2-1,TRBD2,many,CATSDWTSNNEQFF,TGTGCCACCAGTGATTGGACTAGCAACAATGAGCAGTTCTTC
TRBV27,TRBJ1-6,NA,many,CAGSTRQSSYNSPLHF,TGTGCCGGCAGCACTAGACAGAGCTCCTATAATTCACCCCTCCACTTT
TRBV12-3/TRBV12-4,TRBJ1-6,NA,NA,CASSFQADNSPLHF,TGTGCCAGCAGTTTCCAGGCGGATAATTCACCCCTCCACTTT
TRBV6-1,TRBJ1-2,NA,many,CASGSSAGTLNGYTF,TGTGCCAGCGGATCTTCAGCCGGGACTCTAAATGGCTACACCTTC
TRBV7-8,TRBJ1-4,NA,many,CASRLGGGNEKLFF,TGTGCCAGCAGACTCGGGGGAGGGAATGAAAAACTGTTTTTT
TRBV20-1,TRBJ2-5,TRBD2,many,CSAGSSGYQETQYF,TGCAGTGCTGGCTCTAGCGGGTACCAAGAGACCCAGTACTTC
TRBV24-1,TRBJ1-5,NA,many,CATSDPNQPQHF,TGTGCCACCAGTGATCCCAATCAGCCCCAGCATTTT
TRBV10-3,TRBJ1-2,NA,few,CAIGGDTRGGYTF,TGTGCCATCGGGGGAGACACCCGGGGTGGCTACACCTTC